This T cell receptor (beta chain) was observed in a study of beta chain features in type 1 diabetes. Study conclusions and caveats: Shorter TCRB CDR3s, moderately but significantly so, were found in Type 1 diabetes patients in all four CD4+ subsets. Insertions at VDJ junctions were less frequent in type 1 diabetes patients. These patients also deleted more nucleotides at the same junctions.

This clone was detected only a few times. The antigen remains undetermined. Post-sort purity exceeded 95% for all sorted populations. Reverse transcription of all isolated RNA meant that expressed TCRB transcripts were sequenced. An average approximately 3.7 million reads came from naive, central memory and regulatory T cell samples. The table came from immunoSEQ multiplex PCR; TCRdb's copy has only in-frame clones and leaves some out. There are 200,000 to 250,000 clones in the sample; more than 9% occur only once, and 0.03% to 0.04% lies in the top ten. The CDR3 sequence is 13 residues long. Trimming cost V 7 bases and J 3 bases, with 9 bases left between them. The germline CDR1 and CDR2 sequences are LNHDA and SQIVND (reference sequence).

Sequenced input: naive CD4+ T cells from blood. The sequence was obtained from a woman younger than 35 in good health. The gene calls are TRBV19 and TRBJ2-2; possible D gene TRBD2, 5 bases. CDR3 bases: TGTGCCAGTATCGGAGGATACACCGGGGAGCTGTTTTTT. Amino acid sequence: CASIGGYTGELFF. Full variable domain (remainder filled in from reference TRBV19 and TRBJ2-2): DGGITQSPKYLFRKEGQNVTLSCEQNLNHDAMYWYRQDPGQGLRLIYYSQIVNDFQKGDIAEGYSVSREKKESFPLTVTSAQKNPTAFYLCASIGGYTGELFFGEGSRLTVL.